Listed here are 2 T cell receptor beta chains from one sample, sequenced in a study of blood T cell repertoires in COVID-19. TCRdb's table, derived via immunoSEQ multiplex PCR, lists solely in-frame clones and lacks some. The sample yields some 52,000 clones, 84% seen once. Sequences were obtained from peripheral blood. The source of these receptors is a man in his fifties with acute or convalescent COVID-19.

The rearrangement uses TRBV7-9 and TRBJ1-1; no clear D gene. V lost 2 bases, J lost 2 bases, and 3 bases lay in between. Germline V lookup: CDR1 SEHNR, CDR2 FQNEAQ (reference sequence). The CDR3 covers 12 residues. CDR3 protein: CASSLSNTEAFF. CDR3 nucleotide sequence: TGTGCCAGCAGCTTAAGCAACACTGAAGCTTTCTTT.

The gene calls are TRBV6-5 and TRBJ2-6, with 9 bases that match TRBD1. Trimming took 4 bases from V and 4 from J; bases not matched to a gene: 5. Germline-derived CDR1 and CDR2 are MNHEY and SVGAGI. This CDR3 has 16 residues. DNA of the CDR3: TGTGCCAGCAGTTGGGACAGGGCTTCGGGGGCCAACGTCCTGACTTTC. Protein sequence: CASSWDRASGANVLTF.